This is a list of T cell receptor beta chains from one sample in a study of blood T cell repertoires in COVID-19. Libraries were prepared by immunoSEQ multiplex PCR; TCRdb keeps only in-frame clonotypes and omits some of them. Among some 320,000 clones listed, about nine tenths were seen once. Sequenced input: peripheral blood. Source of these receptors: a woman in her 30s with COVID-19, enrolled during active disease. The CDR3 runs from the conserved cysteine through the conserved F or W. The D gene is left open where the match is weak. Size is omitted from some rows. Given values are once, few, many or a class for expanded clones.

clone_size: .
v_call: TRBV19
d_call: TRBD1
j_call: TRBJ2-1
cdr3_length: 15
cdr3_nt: TGTGCCAGTAGTGTTTACAGGGGGCGCTGGAATGAGCAGTTCTTC
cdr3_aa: CASSVYRGRWNEQFF

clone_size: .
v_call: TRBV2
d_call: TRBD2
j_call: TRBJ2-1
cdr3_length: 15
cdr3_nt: TGTGCCAGCAGTAAACTAGCGGGGGACTACAATGAGCAGTTCTTC
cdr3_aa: CASSKLAGDYNEQFF

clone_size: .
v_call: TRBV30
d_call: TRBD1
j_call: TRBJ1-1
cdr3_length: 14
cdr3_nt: TGTGCCTGGAGTGTAGGGGGTGGGACAGCTGAAGCTTTCTTT
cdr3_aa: CAWSVGGGTAEAFF

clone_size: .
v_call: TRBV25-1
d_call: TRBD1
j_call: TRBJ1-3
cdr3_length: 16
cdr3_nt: TGTGCCAGCAGTGGACATGGGACAGAAGACCGAAACACCATATATTTT
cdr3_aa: CASSGHGTEDRNTIYF

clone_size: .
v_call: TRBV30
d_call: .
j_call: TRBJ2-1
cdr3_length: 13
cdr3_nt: TGTGCCTGGAGAGGGAGCTCCTACAATGAGCAGTTCTTC
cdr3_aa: CAWRGSSYNEQFF

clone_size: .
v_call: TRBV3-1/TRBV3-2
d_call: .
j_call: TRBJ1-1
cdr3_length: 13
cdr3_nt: TGTGCCAGCAGCCAACAGGGAAGCTACGAAGCTTTCTTT
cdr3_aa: CASSQQGSYEAFF

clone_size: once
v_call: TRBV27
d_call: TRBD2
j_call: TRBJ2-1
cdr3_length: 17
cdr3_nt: TGTGCCAGCAGTTTATTTGGACTAGCGCATTCCTACAATGAGCAGTTCTTC
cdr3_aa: CASSLFGLAHSYNEQFF

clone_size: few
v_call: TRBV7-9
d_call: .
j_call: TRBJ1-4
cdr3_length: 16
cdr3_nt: TGTGCCAGCAGCTCCCTTGGGCGTGCAACTAATGAAAAACTGTTTTTT
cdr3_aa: CASSSLGRATNEKLFF

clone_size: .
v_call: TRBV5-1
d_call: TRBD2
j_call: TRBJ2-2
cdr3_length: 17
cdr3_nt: TGCGCCAGCGGTAGAGCGGGGGGGCAATTTCGTGCCGGGGAGCTGTTTTTT
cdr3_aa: CASGRAGGQFRAGELFF

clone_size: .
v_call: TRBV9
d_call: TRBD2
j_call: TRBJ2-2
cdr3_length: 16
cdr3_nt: TGTGCCAGCAGCGTAGAGCGGGGAACGAACACCGGGGAGCTGTTTTTT
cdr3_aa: CASSVERGTNTGELFF

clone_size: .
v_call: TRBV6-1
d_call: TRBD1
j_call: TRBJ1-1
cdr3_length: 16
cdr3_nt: TGTGCCAGCAGTGAAGACAGGACAGGCCAACTCCCTGAAGCTTTCTTT
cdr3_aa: CASSEDRTGQLPEAFF

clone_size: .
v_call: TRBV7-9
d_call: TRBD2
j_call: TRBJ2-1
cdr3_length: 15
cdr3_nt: TGTGCCAGCAGCTTAGATAGCGGGGGGGCCCATGAGCAGTTCTTC
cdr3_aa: CASSLDSGGAHEQFF

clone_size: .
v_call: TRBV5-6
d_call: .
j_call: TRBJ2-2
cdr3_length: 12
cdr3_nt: TGTGCCAGCAGCGAAGGGGACGGGGAGCTGTTTTTT
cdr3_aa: CASSEGDGELFF

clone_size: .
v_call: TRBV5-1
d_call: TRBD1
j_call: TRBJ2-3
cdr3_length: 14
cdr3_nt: TGCGCCAGCAGCTCTGGGACAGGGCTAGATACGCAGTATTTT
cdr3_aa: CASSSGTGLDTQYF

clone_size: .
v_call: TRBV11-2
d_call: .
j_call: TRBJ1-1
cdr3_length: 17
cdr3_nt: TGTGCCAGCAGCTTATTAGCAGGGGCCTTCACTCACACTGAAGCTTTCTTT
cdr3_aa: CASSLLAGAFTHTEAFF

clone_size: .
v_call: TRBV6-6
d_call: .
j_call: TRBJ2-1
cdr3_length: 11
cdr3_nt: TGTGCCAGCAGTGAGCTGCATGAGCAGTTCTTC
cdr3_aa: CASSELHEQFF

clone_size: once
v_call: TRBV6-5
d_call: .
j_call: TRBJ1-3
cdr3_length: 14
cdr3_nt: TGTGCCAGCAGCCTACTGGGCAGAGGAAACACCATATATTTT
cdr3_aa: CASSLLGRGNTIYF

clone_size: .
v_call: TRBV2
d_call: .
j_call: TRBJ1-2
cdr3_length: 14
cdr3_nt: TGTGCCAGCAGTACCCGAACAGGGTCCGGTGGCTACACCTTC
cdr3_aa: CASSTRTGSGGYTF

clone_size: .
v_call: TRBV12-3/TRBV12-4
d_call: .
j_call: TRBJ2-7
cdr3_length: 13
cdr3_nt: TGTGCCAGCCGCCACGGGGGCTCCTACGAGCAGTACTTC
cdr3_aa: CASRHGGSYEQYF

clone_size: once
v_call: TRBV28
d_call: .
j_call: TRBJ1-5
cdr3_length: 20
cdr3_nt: TGTGCCAGCAGTTTATTATTGCCCTACCCCCGGAGCGATAGCAATCAGCCCCAGCATTTT
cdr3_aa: CASSLLLPYPRSDSNQPQHF

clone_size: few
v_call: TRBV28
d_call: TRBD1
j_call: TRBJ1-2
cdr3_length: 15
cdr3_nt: TGTGCCAGCAGCCTGACAGGGGTTAGTGGCTATGGCTACACCTTC
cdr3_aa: CASSLTGVSGYGYTF

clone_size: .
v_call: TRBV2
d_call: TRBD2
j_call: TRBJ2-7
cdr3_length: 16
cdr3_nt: TGTGCCAGCAGTGAAGGAGGGGCTTGGGGGGGCTACGAGCAGTACTTC
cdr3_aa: CASSEGGAWGGYEQYF

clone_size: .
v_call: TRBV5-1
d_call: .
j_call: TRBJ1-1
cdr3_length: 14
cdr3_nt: TGCGCCAGCAGCTTGACAGGGTTAGGCACTGAAGCTTTCTTT
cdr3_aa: CASSLTGLGTEAFF

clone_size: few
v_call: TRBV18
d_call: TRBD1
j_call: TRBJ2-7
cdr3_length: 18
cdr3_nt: TGTGCCAGCTCATCCTTGCCCAGACCCGACAGGGGTACCTACGAGCAGTACTTC
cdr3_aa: CASSSLPRPDRGTYEQYF

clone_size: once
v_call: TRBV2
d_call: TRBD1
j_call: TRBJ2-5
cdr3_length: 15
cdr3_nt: TGTGCCAGCAGCGGACAGGGGCCCGAACAAGAGACCCAGTACTTC
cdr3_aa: CASSGQGPEQETQYF

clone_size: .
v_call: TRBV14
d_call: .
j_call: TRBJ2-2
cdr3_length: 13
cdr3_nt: TGTGCCAGCAGTGGGCAGAACACCGGGGAGCTGTTTTTT
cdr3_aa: CASSGQNTGELFF

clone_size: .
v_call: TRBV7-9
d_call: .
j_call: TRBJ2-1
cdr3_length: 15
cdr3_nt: TGTGCCAGCAGCTTAGGTCAGGGTGGGTACAATGAGCAGTTCTTC
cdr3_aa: CASSLGQGGYNEQFF

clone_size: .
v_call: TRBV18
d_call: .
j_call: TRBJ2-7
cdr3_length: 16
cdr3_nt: TGTGCCAGCTCACCACTGGATGGCAGGGCTCCCTACGAGCAGTACTTC
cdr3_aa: CASSPLDGRAPYEQYF

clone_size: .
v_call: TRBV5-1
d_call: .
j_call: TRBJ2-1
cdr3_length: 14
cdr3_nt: TGCGCCAGCAGCTTGGGGCGGCGCGTCGATGAGCAGTTCTTC
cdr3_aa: CASSLGRRVDEQFF